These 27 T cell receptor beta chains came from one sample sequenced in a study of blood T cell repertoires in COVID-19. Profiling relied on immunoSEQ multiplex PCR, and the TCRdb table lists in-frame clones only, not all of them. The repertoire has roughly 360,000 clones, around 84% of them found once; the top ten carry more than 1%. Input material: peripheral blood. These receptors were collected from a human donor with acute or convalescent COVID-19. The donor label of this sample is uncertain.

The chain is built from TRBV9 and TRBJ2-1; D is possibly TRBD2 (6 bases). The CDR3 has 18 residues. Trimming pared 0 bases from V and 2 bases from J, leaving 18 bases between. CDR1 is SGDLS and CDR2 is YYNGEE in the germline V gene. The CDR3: CASSVGAGTQSPYNEQFF. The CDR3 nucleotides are TGTGCCAGCAGCGTAGGGGCCGGGACTCAAAGTCCCTACAATGAGCAGTTCTTC.

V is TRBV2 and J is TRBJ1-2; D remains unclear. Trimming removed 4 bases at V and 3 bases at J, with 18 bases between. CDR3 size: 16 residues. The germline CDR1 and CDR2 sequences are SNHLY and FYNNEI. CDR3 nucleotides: TGTGCCAGCAGTGCACAAATGCTTCCCCGGGACTATGGCTACACCTTC. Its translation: CASSAQMLPRDYGYTF. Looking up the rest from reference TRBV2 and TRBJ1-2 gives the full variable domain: EPEVTQTPSHQVTQMGQEVILRCVPISNHLYFYWYRQILGQKVEFLVSFYNNEISEKSEIFDDQFSVERPDGSNFTLKIRSTKLEDSAMYFCASSAQMLPRDYGYTFGSGTRLTVV.

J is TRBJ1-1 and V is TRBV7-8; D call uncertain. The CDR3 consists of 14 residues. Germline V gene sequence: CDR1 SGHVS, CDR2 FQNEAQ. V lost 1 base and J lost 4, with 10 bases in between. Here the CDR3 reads CASSLDPAPTEAFF. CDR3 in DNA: TGTGCCAGCAGCTTAGATCCAGCGCCCACTGAAGCTTTCTTT.

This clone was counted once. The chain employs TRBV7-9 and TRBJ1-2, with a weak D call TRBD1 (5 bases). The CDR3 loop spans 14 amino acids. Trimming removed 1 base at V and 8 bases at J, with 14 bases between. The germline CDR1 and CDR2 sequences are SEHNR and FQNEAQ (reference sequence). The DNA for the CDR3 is TGTGCCAGCAGCTTAGTTCGGGGGGATCAGGGCTACACCTTC. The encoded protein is CASSLVRGDQGYTF.

Here the CDR3 reads CSVEGVRGKDGNTIYF. In nucleotides, the CDR3 is TGCAGCGTTGAAGGCGTAAGGGGGAAAGATGGAAACACCATATATTTT. The chain combines TRBV29-1 with TRBJ1-3; possibly TRBD1 for D (6 bases). This CDR3 has 16 residues. V was clipped by 1 base and J by 3 bases, with 16 bases between them. Germline V CDR1 and CDR2: SQVTM, ANQGSEA.

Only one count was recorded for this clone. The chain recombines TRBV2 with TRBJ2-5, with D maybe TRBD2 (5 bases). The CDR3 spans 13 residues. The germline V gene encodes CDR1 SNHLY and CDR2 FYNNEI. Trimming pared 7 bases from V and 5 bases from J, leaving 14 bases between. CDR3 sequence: CASKPGRGETQYF. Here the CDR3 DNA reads TGTGCCAGCAAACCCGGCCGCGGGGAGACCCAGTACTTC.

The CDR3: CASRATAGSEAFF. CDR3 nucleotides: TGTGCCAGCAGAGCAACAGCCGGGAGTGAAGCTTTCTTT. The chain employs TRBV25-1 and TRBJ1-1, with unresolved D. This CDR3 is built from 13 residues. Trimming took off 6 bases at V and 7 bases at J, with 15 bases between the two ends. The germline CDR1 and CDR2 sequences are MGHDK and SYGVNS.

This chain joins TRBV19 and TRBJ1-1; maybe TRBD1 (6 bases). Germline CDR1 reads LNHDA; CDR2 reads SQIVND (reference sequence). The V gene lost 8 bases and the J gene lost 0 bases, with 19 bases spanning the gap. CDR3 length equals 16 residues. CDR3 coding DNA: TGTGCCAGTGTAGACAGGCGAACTAACCTGAACACTGAAGCTTTCTTT. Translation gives CASVDRRTNLNTEAFF.

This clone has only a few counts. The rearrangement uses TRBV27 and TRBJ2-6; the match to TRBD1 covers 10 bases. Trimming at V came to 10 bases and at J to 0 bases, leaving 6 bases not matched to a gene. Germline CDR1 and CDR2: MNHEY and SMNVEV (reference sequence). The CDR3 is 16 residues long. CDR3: CATRGTGVSGANVLTF. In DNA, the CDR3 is TGTGCCACTCGTGGGACAGGGGTCTCTGGGGCCAACGTCCTGACTTTC.

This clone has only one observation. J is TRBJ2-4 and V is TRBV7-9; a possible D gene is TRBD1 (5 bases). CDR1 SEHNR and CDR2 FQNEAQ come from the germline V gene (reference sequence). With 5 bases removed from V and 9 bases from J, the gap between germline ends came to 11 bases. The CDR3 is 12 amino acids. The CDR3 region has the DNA TGTGCCAGCAGCCCCGACAGAGGCATTCAGTACTTC. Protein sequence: CASSPDRGIQYF.

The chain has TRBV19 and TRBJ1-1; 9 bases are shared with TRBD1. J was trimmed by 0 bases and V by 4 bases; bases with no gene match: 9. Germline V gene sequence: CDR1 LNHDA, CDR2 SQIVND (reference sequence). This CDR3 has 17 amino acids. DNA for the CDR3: TGTGCCAGTAGTAGAGGACAGGGGCGACCTATGAACACTGAAGCTTTCTTT. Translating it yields CASSRGQGRPMNTEAFF.

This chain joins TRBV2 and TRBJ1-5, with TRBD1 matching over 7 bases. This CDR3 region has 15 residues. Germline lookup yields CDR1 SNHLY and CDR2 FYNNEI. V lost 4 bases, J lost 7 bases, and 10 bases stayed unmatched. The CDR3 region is CASSARQGANQPQHF. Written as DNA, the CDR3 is TGTGCCAGCAGTGCCCGACAGGGAGCGAACCAGCCCCAGCATTTT.

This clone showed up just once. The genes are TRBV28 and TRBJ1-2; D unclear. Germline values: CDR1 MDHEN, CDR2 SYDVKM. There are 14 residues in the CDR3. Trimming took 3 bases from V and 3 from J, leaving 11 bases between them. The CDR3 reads CASSFHGWDYGYTF. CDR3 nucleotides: TGTGCCAGCAGTTTTCACGGGTGGGACTATGGCTACACCTTC.

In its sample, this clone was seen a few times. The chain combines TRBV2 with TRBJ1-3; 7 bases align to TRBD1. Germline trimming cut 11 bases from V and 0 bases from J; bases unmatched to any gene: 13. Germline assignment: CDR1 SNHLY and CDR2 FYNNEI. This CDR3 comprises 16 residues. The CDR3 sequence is CASRRTGSNSGNTIYF. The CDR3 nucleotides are TGTGCCTCCCGACGGACAGGCTCCAACTCTGGAAACACCATATATTTT. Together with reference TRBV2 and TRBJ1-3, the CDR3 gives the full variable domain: EPEVTQTPSHQVTQMGQEVILRCVPISNHLYFYWYRQILGQKVEFLVSFYNNEISEKSEIFDDQFSVERPDGSNFTLKIRSTKLEDSAMYFCASRRTGSNSGNTIYFGEGSWLTVV.

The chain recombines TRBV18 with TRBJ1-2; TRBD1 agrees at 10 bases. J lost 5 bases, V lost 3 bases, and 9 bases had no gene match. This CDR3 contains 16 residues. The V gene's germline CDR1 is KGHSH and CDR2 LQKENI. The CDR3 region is CASSPYAPGQGYGYTF. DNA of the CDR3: TGTGCCAGCTCACCCTACGCCCCGGGACAGGGGTATGGCTACACCTTC.

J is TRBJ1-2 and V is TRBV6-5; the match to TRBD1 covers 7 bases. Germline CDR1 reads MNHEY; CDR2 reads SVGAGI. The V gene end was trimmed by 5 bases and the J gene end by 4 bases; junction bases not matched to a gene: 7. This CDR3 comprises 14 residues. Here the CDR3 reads CASSHRGDGYGYTF. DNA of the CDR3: TGTGCCAGCAGTCACAGGGGAGACGGCTATGGCTACACCTTC.

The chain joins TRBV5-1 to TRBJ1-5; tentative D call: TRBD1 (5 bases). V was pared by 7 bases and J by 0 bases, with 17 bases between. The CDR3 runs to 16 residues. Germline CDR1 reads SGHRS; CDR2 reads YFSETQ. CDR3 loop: CASAIGGGNSNQPQHF. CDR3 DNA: TGCGCCAGCGCCATTGGTGGGGGGAATAGCAATCAGCCCCAGCATTTT.

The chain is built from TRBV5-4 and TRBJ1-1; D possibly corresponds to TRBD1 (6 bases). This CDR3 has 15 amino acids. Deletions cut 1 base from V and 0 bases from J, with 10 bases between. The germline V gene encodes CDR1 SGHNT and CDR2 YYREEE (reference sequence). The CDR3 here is CASSLLDRLNTEAFF. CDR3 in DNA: TGTGCCAGCAGCTTGTTAGACAGGTTGAACACTGAAGCTTTCTTT.

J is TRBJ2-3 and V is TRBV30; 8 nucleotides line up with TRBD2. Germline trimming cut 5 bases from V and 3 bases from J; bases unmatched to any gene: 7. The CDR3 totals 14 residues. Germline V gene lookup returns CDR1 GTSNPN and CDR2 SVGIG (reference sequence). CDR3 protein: CAWSGTRGTDTQYF. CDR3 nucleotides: TGTGCCTGGTCCGGGACTAGAGGGACAGATACGCAGTATTTT.

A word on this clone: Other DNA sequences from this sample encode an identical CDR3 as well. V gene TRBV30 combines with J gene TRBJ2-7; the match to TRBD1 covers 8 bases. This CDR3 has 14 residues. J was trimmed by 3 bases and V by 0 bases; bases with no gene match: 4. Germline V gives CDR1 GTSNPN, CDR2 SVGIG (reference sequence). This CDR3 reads CAWSVGTGGYEQYF. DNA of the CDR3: TGTGCCTGGAGTGTAGGGACAGGAGGCTACGAGCAGTACTTC.

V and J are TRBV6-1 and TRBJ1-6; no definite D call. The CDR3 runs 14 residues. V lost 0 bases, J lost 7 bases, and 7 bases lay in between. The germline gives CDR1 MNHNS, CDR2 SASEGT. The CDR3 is CASSEAVRNSPLHF. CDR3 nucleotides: TGTGCCAGCAGTGAAGCAGTCAGGAATTCACCCCTCCACTTT.

The CDR3 DNA reads as TGTGCCAGCAGTGAAGCTGGTCAGGGGGCTGACCGGTACAACACTGAAGCTTTCTTT. Translation gives CASSEAGQGADRYNTEAFF. The chain joins TRBV2 to TRBJ1-1; 8 bases map to TRBD1. V shed 0 bases, J shed 2 bases, and the junction held 14 bases outside the gene matches. In germline, CDR1 is SNHLY, CDR2 FYNNEI. This CDR3 has 19 amino acids. Full variable domain (outside the CDR3, taken from reference TRBV2 and TRBJ1-1): EPEVTQTPSHQVTQMGQEVILRCVPISNHLYFYWYRQILGQKVEFLVSFYNNEISEKSEIFDDQFSVERPDGSNFTLKIRSTKLEDSAMYFCASSEAGQGADRYNTEAFFGQGTRLTVV.

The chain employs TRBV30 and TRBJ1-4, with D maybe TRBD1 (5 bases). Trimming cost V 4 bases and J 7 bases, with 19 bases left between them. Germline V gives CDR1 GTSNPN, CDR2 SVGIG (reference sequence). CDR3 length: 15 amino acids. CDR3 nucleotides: TGTGCCTGGACCCCCACATGGGGGGAGGGTGAAAAACTGTTTTTT. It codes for CAWTPTWGEGEKLFF. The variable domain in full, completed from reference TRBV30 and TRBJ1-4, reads SQTIHQWPATLVQPVGSPLSLECTVEGTSNPNLYWYRQAAGRGLQLLFYSVGIGQISSEVPQNLSASRPQDRQFILSSKKLLLSDSGFYLCAWTPTWGEGEKLFFGSGTQLSVL.

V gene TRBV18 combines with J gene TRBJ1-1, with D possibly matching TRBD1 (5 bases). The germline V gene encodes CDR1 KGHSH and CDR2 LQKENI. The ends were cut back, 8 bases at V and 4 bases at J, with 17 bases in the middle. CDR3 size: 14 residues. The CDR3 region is CASGRRQGGTEAFF. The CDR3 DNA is TGTGCCAGCGGTCGTCGGCAGGGCGGCACTGAAGCTTTCTTT.

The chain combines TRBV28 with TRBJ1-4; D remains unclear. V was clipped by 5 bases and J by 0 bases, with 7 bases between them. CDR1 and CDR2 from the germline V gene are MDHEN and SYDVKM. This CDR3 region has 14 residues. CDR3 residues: CASSQIPTNEKLFF. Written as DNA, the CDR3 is TGTGCCAGCAGTCAGATTCCAACTAATGAAAAACTGTTTTTT.

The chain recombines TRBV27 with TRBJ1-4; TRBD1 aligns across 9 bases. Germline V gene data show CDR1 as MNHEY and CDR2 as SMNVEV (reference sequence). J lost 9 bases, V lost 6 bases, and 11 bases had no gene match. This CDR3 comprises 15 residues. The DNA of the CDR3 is TGTGCCAGCAGACCCTCGGGACAGGGTTATAAAAAACTGTTTTTT. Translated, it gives CASRPSGQGYKKLFF.

The CDR3 reads CARSCRHGLAGNEQFF. The CDR3 DNA reads as TGTGCCAGAAGCTGTAGACACGGACTAGCGGGTAATGAGCAGTTCTTC. The rearrangement joins TRBV5-3 to TRBJ2-1, with 11 bases lining up with TRBD2. TRBV5-3 is filed as an ORF, its function uncertain. The CDR3 consists of 16 residues. V shed 3 bases and J 7 bases; nucleotides not matched to a gene: 9.